This T cell receptor beta chain was profiled in a study of T cells after somatic rescue of genetic block. V gave up 0 bases and J gave up 4 bases, with 7 bases separating them. The CDR3 is 13 residues long. Germline CDR1 and CDR2: SGHNT and YYREEE (reference sequence). Sequencing used immunoSEQ multiplex PCR; TCRdb keeps in-frame clones, though not all of them. The sample consists of about 72,000 clones, roughly 91% of them appearing once. This clone has just one count. Other DNA sequences in the sample encode the same CDR3. The gene calls are TRBV5-4 and TRBJ2-5, with a possible D match to TRBD2 (6 bases). Sequenced: peripheral blood mononuclear cells (PBMCs). This clonotype was obtained from a young man. CDR3 sequence: CASSLGGGETQYF. The CDR3, as DNA: TGTGCCAGCAGCTTGGGGGGAGGAGAGACCCAGTACTTC.